The 5 T cell receptor beta chains below come from one sample, sequenced in a study of blood T cell repertoires in COVID-19. Profiling relied on immunoSEQ multiplex PCR, and the TCRdb table lists in-frame clones only, not all of them. The sample shows 150,000 to 200,000 clones, around nine tenths of them seen only once. Sequences were obtained from peripheral blood. These receptors were collected from a woman between 65 and 79 years old with COVID-19, enrolled during active disease.

V gene TRBV5-1 combines with J gene TRBJ1-6; D is undetermined. V was cut by 0 bases and J by 6 bases, with 10 bases left in between. Looked up from germline, CDR1 is SGHRS and CDR2 is YFSETQ. This CDR3 has 15 amino acids. Here the CDR3 DNA reads TGCGCCAGCAGCTTGGCCGCAGAGCGTAATTCACCCCTCCACTTT. Its protein product is CASSLAAERNSPLHF.

The chain uses TRBV28 and TRBJ2-5; 8 bases align to TRBD1. J was trimmed by 7 bases and V by 4 bases; bases with no gene match: 11. Germline CDR1 and CDR2: MDHEN and SYDVKM. The CDR3 covers 15 residues. The CDR3 region is CASSSPGGEGGTQYF. CDR3 nucleotide sequence: TGTGCCAGCAGTTCGCCAGGGGGCGAGGGGGGGACCCAGTACTTC.

This sequence joins TRBV4-1 and TRBJ1-1; TRBD1 is a possible D gene (5 bases). The CDR3 loop spans 14 amino acids. Germline V gene sequence: CDR1 MGHRA, CDR2 YSYEKL. The ends were cut back, 1 base at V and 11 bases at J, with 17 bases in the middle. The CDR3 loop reads CASSQALGAGFAFF. Here the CDR3 DNA reads TGCGCCAGCAGCCAAGCTTTAGGTGCAGGGTTCGCTTTCTTT.

The chain joins TRBV4-1 to TRBJ1-5, with 9 bases identical to TRBD1. Germline assignment: CDR1 MGHRA and CDR2 YSYEKL. V gave up 2 bases and J gave up 5 bases; unmatched junction bases: 7. CDR3 length: 16 residues. The CDR3 coding sequence is TGCGCCAGCAGCCAACCGCCGGGACAGGGAGATCAGCCCCAGCATTTT. This translates into CASSQPPGQGDQPQHF.

The chain links TRBV9 to TRBJ2-1; TRBD1 matches at 10 bases. In germline, CDR1 is SGDLS, CDR2 YYNGEE. V shed 3 bases, J shed 6 bases, and the junction held 0 bases outside the gene matches. This CDR3 has 13 amino acids. The CDR3 loop reads CASSGTGGNEQFF. CDR3 nucleotides: TGTGCCAGCAGCGGGACAGGGGGCAATGAGCAGTTCTTC.